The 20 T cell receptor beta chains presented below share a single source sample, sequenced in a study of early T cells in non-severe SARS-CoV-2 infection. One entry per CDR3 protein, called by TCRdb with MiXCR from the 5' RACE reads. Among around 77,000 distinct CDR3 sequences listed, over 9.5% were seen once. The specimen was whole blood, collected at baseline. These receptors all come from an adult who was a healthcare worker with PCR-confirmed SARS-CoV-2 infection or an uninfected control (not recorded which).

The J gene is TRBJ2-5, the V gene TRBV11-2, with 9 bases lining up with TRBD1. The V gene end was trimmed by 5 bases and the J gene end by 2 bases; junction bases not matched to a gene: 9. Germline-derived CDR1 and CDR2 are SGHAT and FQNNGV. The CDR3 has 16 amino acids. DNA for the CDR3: TGTGCCAGCAGCAAGGGACAGGGTGGTGGGCAAGAGACCCAGTACTTC. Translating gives CASSKGQGGGQETQYF.

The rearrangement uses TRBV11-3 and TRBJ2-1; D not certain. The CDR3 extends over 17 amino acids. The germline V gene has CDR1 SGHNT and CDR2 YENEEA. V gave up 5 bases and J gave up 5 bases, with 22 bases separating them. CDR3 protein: CASSHPLGSWVNNEQFF. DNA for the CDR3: TGTGCCAGCAGCCACCCCCTCGGGTCCTGGGTGAACAATGAGCAGTTCTTC.

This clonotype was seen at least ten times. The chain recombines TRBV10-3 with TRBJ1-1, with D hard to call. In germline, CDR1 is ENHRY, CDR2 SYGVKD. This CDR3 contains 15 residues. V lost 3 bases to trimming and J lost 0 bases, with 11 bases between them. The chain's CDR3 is CAISDGRPMNTEAFF. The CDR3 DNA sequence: TGTGCCATCAGTGATGGTAGGCCTATGAACACTGAAGCTTTCTTT.

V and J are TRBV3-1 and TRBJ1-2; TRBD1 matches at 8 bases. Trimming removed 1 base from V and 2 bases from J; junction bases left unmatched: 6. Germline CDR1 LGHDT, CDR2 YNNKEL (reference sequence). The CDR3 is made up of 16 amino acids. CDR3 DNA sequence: TGTGCCAGCAGCCAAGGAGGGGACAGGCAAAACTATGGCTACACCTTC. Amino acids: CASSQGGDRQNYGYTF.

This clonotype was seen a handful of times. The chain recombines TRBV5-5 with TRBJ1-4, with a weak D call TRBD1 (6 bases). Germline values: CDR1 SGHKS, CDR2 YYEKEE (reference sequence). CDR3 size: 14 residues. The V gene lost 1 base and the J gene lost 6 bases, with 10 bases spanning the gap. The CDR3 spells CASSLWGADEKLFF. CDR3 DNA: TGTGCCAGCAGCTTGTGGGGGGCAGATGAAAAACTGTTTTTT.

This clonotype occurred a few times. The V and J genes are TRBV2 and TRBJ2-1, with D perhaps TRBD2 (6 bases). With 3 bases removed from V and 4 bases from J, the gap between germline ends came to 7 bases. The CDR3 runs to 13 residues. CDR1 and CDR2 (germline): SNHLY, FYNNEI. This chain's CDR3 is CASSEEGYNEQFF. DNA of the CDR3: TGTGCCAGCAGTGAGGAGGGGTACAATGAGCAGTTCTTC.

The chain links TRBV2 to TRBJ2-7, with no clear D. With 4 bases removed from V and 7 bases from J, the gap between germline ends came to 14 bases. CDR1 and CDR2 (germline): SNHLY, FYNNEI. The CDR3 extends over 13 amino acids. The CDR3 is CASSAETVGEQYF. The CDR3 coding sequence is TGTGCCAGCAGTGCCGAGACGGTGGGTGAGCAGTACTTC.

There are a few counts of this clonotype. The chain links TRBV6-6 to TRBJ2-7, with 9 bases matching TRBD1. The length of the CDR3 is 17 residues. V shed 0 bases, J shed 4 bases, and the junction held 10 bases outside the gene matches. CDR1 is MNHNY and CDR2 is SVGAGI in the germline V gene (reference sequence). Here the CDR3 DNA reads TGTGCCAGCAGTTACTCCGGCGGGACAGGGAGTTGGTACGAGCAGTACTTC. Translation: CASSYSGGTGSWYEQYF.

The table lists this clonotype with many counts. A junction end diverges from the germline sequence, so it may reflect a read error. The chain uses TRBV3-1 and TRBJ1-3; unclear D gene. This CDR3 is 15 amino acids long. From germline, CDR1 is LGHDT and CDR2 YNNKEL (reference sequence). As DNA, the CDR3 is TGTGCCAGCAGCCAAGTCGCGATATCTGAAAACACCATATATTTT. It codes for CASSQVAISENTIYF.

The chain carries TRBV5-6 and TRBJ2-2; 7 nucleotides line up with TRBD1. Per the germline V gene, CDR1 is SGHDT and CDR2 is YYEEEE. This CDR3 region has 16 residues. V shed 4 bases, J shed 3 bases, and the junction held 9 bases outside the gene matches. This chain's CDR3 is CASSVLGRGHTGELFF. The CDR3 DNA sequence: TGTGCCAGCAGCGTCCTAGGAAGGGGGCACACCGGGGAGCTGTTTTTT. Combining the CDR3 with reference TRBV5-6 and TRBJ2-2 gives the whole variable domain DAGVTQSPTHLIKTRGQQVTLRCSPKSGHDTVSWYQQALGQGPQFIFQYYEEEERQRGNFPDRFSGHQFPNYSSELNVNALLLGDSALYLCASSVLGRGHTGELFFGEGSRLTVL.

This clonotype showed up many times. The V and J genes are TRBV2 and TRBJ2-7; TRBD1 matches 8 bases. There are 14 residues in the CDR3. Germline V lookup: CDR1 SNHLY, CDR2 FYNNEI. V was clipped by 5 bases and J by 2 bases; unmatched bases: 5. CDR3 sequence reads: CASSTQGAPYEQYF. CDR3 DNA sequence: TGTGCCAGCAGTACCCAGGGGGCCCCCTACGAGCAGTACTTC.

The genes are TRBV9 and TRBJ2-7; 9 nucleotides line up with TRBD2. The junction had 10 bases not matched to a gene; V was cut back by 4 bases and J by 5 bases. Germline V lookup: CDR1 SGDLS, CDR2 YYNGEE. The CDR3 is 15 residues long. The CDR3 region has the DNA TGTGCCAGCAGCCCTCTAGCGGGGAGCCTCCACGAGCAGTACTTC. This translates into CASSPLAGSLHEQYF.

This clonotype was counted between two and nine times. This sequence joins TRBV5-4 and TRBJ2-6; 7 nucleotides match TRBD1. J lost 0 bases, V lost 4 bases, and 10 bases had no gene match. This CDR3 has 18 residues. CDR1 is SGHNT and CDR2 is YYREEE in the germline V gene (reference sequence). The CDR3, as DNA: TGTGCCAGCAGCCCCCGGACAGGTTCTAGCTCTGGGGCCAACGTCCTGACTTTC. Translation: CASSPRTGSSSGANVLTF.

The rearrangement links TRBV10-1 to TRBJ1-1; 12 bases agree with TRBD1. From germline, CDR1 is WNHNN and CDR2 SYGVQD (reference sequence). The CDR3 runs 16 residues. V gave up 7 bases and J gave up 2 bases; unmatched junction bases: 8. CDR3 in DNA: TGCGCCAGCACTCTGGGACAGGGGGCGCGTAACACTGAAGCTTTCTTT. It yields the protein CASTLGQGARNTEAFF.

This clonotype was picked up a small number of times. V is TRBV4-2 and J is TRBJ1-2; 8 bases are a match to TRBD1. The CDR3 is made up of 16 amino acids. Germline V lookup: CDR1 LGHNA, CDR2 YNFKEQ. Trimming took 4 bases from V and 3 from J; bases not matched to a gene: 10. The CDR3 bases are TGTGCCAGCAGCCCGCAGCAGGGGGCCTTTGACTATGGCTACACCTTC. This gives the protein CASSPQQGAFDYGYTF.

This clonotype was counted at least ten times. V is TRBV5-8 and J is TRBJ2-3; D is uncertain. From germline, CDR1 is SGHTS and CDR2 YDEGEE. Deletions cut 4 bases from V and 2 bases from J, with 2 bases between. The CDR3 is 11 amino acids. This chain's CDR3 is CASSNTDTQYF. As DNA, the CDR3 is TGTGCCAGCAGCAACACAGATACGCAGTATTTT.

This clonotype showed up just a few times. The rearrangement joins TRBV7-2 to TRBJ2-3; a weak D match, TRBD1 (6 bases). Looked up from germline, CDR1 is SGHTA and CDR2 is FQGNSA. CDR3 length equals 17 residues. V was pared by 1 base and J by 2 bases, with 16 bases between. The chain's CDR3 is CASSLGGGAYYTDTQYF. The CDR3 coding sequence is TGTGCCAGCAGCTTAGGAGGGGGAGCATACTACACAGATACGCAGTATTTT.

CDR3 DNA: TGTGCCAGCAGCGGGCGGAATTTACGAGTGCAGTACTTC. Translated, it gives CASSGRNLRVQYF. The chain uses TRBV28 and TRBJ2-7, with D unclear. V lost 6 bases, J lost 9 bases, and 18 bases lay in between. The CDR3 contains 13 residues. Looked up from germline, CDR1 is MDHEN and CDR2 is SYDVKM.

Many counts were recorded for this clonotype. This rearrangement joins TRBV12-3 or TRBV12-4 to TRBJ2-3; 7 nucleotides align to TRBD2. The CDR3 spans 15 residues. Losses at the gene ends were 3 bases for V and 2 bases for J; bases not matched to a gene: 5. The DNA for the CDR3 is TGTGCCAGCAGTTTTGGGGCGGGGGTCACAGATACGCAGTATTTT. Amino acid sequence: CASSFGAGVTDTQYF.

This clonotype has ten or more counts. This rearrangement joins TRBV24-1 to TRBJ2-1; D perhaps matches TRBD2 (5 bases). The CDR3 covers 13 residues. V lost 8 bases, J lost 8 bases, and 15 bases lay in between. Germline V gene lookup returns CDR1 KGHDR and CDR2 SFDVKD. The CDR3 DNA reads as TGTGCCACCATAGCGTGGCGGTTGGATGAGCAGTTCTTC. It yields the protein CATIAWRLDEQFF.